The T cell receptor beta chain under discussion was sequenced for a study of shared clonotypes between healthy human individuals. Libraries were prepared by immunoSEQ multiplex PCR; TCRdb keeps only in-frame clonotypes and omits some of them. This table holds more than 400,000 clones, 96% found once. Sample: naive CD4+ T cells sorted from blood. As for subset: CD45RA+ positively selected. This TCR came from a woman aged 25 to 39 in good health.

CDR3 amino acids: CASSLAPADNEQFF. The CDR3 nucleotides read TGTGCCAGCAGCTTAGCGCCCGCGGACAATGAGCAGTTCTTC. This sequence joins TRBV7-7 and TRBJ2-1; no clear D. Germline values: CDR1 SSHAT, CDR2 FNYEAQ (reference sequence). V was clipped by 0 bases and J by 5 bases, with 8 bases between them. CDR3 length equals 14 residues.